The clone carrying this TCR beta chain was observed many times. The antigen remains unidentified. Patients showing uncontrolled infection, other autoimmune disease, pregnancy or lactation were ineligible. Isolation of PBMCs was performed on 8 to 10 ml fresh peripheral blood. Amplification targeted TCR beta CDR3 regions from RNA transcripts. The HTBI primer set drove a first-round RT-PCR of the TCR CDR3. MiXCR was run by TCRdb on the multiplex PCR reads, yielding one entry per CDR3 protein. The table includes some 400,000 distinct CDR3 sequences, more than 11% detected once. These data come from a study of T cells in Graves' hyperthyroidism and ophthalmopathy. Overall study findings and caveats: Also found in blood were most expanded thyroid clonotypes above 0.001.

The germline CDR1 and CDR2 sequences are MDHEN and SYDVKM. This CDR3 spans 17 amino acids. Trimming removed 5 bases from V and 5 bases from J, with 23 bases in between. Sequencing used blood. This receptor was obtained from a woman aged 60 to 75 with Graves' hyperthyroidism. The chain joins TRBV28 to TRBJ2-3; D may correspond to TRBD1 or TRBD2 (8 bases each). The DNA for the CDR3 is TGTGCCAGCAGTCCGGGAGGGGGTCGCGGGACAGGAGATACGCAGTATTTT. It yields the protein CASSPGGGRGTGDTQYF.